Included here is one T cell receptor (beta chain) sequence, with context. These data originate in a study of blood T cell repertoires in COVID-19. Study overall: There were acute and convalescent COVID-19 samples, and they came from the United States, Italy and Spain. PBMCs, B-cell-depleted T cells, or T cells were the source of the cDNA or gDNA that made up the material.

Per the study methods: Reference gene primer amplification in the assay estimated nucleated cell counts. The protocol was immunoSEQ multiplex PCR, while the TCRdb copy is restricted to in-frame clones and leaves out a portion. V and J calls plus clone size are reproduced from that table; the DNA served to infer D and trimming. Of tens of thousands of clones listed, under 90% were seen once; the top ten hold less than 15%. The sample was peripheral blood. The TCR sequence derives from a human donor in a cohort sampled during active COVID-19.

This CDR3 reads CASSETGAPGNTIYF. The CDR3 nucleotides are TGTGCCAGCAGCGAGACAGGGGCGCCTGGAAACACCATATATTTT. V and J are TRBV7-9 and TRBJ1-3; 8 bases align to TRBD1. The CDR3 is 15 residues long. In germline, CDR1 is SEHNR, CDR2 FQNEAQ (reference sequence). After removal of 5 bases from V and 2 bases from J, the junction contained 5 bases not matched to a gene.